The clone carrying this T cell receptor (beta chain) appeared many times. Antigen specificity is unknown. The data stem from a study of T cell repertoires in cytomegalovirus infection. Background on the study: CMV infection plus the matching HLA type was flagged by public TCR beta signatures. Study-wide results and caveats: HLA-C-restricted TCR beta clonotypes specific for CMV led the ex vivo response.

V was clipped by 1 base and J by 0 bases, with 6 bases between them. The length of the CDR3 is 14 residues. Germline-derived CDR1 and CDR2 are SEHNR and FQNEAQ (reference sequence). One entry per CDR3 protein, called by TCRdb with MiXCR from the reads. This sample has approximately 71,000 distinct CDR3 sequences, with over 3.5% found just once. The chain uses TRBV7-9 and TRBJ2-5; D call uncertain. The source is a human donor in good health (CMV status not recorded). Some clones in this sample may be carry-over from other donors' samples. Sample: PBMCs. CDR3 amino acids: CASSLDPDQETQYF. The CDR3 DNA reads as TGTGCCAGCAGCTTAGACCCAGACCAAGAGACCCAGTACTTC.